The present TCR beta chain was sequenced within a study of T-cell reconstitution after alpha-beta-depleted transplantation in children. TCRbeta library preparation incorporated unique molecular identifiers. From the PCR reads, TCRdb called clonotypes with MiXCR, one entry per CDR3 protein. The table records hundreds of thousands of distinct CDR3 sequences, under 30% of them present only once. CDR3 length: 12 amino acids. V was pared by 6 bases and J by 6 bases, with 14 bases between. Germline CDR1 SQVTM, CDR2 ANQGSEA. This TCR was recovered from a boy younger than two who had a stem cell transplant for acute myeloid leukemia, so the T cells may come from the graft donor. Sequenced here: PBMCs, mostly from graft donor cells, sampled 360 days after TCRalphabeta/CD19-depleted stem cell transplant. The chain links TRBV29-1 to TRBJ1-1; possible D gene TRBD1, 6 bases. The CDR3 reads CSVSRGVPEAFF. In DNA, the CDR3 is TGCAGCGTATCGAGGGGGGTCCCTGAAGCTTTCTTT.